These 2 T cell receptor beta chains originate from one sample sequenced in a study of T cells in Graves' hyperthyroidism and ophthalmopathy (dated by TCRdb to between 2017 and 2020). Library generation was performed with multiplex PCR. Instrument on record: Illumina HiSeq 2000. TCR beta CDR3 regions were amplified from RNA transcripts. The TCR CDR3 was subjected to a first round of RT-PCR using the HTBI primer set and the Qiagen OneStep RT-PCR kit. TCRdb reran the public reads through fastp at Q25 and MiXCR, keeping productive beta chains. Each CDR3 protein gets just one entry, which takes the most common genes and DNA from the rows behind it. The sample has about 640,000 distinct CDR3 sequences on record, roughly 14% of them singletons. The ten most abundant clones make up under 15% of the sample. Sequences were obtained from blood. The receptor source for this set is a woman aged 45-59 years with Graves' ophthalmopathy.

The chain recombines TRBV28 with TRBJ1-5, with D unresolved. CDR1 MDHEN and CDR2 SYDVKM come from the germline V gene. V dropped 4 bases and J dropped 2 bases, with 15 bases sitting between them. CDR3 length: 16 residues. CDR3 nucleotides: TGTGCCAGCAGTTATGGCCGGGTGTTGGGCAATCAGCCCCAGCATTTT. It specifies CASSYGRVLGNQPQHF.

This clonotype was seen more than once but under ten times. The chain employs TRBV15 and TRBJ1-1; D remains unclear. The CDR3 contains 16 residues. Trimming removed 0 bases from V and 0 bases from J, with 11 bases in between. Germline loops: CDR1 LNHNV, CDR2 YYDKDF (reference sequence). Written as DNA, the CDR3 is TGTGCCACCAGCAGAGATGGCGTCCAATTGAACACTGAAGCTTTCTTT. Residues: CATSRDGVQLNTEAFF.